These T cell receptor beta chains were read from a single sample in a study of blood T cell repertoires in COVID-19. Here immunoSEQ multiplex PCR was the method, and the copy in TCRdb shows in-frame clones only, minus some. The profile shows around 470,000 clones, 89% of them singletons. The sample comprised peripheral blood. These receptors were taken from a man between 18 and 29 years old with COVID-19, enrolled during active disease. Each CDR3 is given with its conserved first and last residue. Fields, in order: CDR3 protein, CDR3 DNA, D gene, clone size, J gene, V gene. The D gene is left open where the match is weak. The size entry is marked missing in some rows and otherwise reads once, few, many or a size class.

cdr3_aa: CASSPGGQLNTEAFF
cdr3_nt: TGTGCCAGCAGCCCAGGGGGACAGCTGAACACTGAAGCTTTCTTT
d_call: TRBD1
clone_size: NA
j_call: TRBJ1-1
v_call: TRBV9

cdr3_aa: CATSRQTGSNQPQHF
cdr3_nt: TGTGCCACCAGCAGGCAGACGGGAAGCAATCAGCCCCAGCATTTT
d_call: NA
clone_size: NA
j_call: TRBJ1-5
v_call: TRBV15

cdr3_aa: CASSLRHRATQEYEQYF
cdr3_nt: TGTGCCAGCAGCTTGAGACACAGGGCTACACAAGAGTACGAGCAGTACTTC
d_call: NA
clone_size: NA
j_call: TRBJ2-7
v_call: TRBV7-2

cdr3_aa: CASSELGGLGEADTQYF
cdr3_nt: TGTGCCAGCAGTGAATTAGGGGGACTAGGGGAGGCAGATACGCAGTATTTT
d_call: TRBD2
clone_size: NA
j_call: TRBJ2-3
v_call: TRBV2

cdr3_aa: CASKTGLANTGELFF
cdr3_nt: TGTGCCAGCAAGACGGGACTAGCGAACACCGGGGAGCTGTTTTTT
d_call: TRBD2
clone_size: NA
j_call: TRBJ2-2
v_call: TRBV2

cdr3_aa: CASAGNTEAFF
cdr3_nt: TGTGCCAGCGCGGGGAACACTGAAGCTTTCTTT
d_call: NA
clone_size: NA
j_call: TRBJ1-1
v_call: TRBV13

cdr3_aa: CAGTRTNTEAFF
cdr3_nt: TGTGCCGGCACAAGGACAAACACTGAAGCTTTCTTT
d_call: NA
clone_size: few
j_call: TRBJ1-1
v_call: TRBV7-9

cdr3_aa: CASSLVLAGVRSYNEQFF
cdr3_nt: TGCGCCAGCAGCTTGGTCCTAGCGGGAGTACGCTCCTACAATGAGCAGTTCTTC
d_call: TRBD2
clone_size: few
j_call: TRBJ2-1
v_call: TRBV5-1

cdr3_aa: CASSEARSSGQETQYF
cdr3_nt: TGTGCCAGCAGTGAAGCCCGATCTAGCGGCCAAGAGACCCAGTACTTC
d_call: TRBD2
clone_size: NA
j_call: TRBJ2-5
v_call: TRBV2

cdr3_aa: CASSVLAASTDTQYF
cdr3_nt: TGTGCCAGCAGTGTACTAGCGGCCAGCACAGATACGCAGTATTTT
d_call: TRBD2
clone_size: NA
j_call: TRBJ2-3
v_call: TRBV2

cdr3_aa: CASRIRGAREKLFF
cdr3_nt: TGTGCCAGCAGGATCAGGGGTGCGCGAGAAAAACTGTTTTTT
d_call: NA
clone_size: once
j_call: TRBJ1-4
v_call: TRBV2

cdr3_aa: CASSTDWYNEQFF
cdr3_nt: TGTGCCAGTAGTACCGACTGGTACAATGAGCAGTTCTTC
d_call: NA
clone_size: NA
j_call: TRBJ2-1
v_call: TRBV19

cdr3_aa: CASSLWRERSTDTQYF
cdr3_nt: TGTGCCAGCAGTTTATGGAGGGAGAGGAGCACAGATACGCAGTATTTT
d_call: NA
clone_size: NA
j_call: TRBJ2-3
v_call: TRBV27

cdr3_aa: CASNRGWSDEQYF
cdr3_nt: TGTGCCAGCAATCGGGGGTGGTCTGACGAGCAGTACTTC
d_call: NA
clone_size: NA
j_call: TRBJ2-7
v_call: TRBV9

cdr3_aa: CAWSIPAGANSPLHF
cdr3_nt: TGTGCCTGGAGTATCCCGGCAGGGGCTAATTCACCCCTCCACTTT
d_call: NA
clone_size: NA
j_call: TRBJ1-6
v_call: TRBV30

cdr3_aa: CASSSTPAATGETQYF
cdr3_nt: TGTGCCAGCAGCTCGACTCCGGCGGCCACGGGGGAGACCCAGTACTTC
d_call: NA
clone_size: NA
j_call: TRBJ2-5
v_call: TRBV9

cdr3_aa: CASRSQGWETQYF
cdr3_nt: TGTGCCAGCAGGTCTCAGGGTTGGGAGACCCAGTACTTC
d_call: NA
clone_size: NA
j_call: TRBJ2-5
v_call: TRBV12-3/TRBV12-4

cdr3_aa: CASTHGAGGPAYNEQFF
cdr3_nt: TGTGCCAGCACCCACGGGGCGGGGGGTCCCGCCTACAATGAGCAGTTCTTC
d_call: TRBD2
clone_size: NA
j_call: TRBJ2-1
v_call: TRBV5-8

cdr3_aa: CALSLAGVNNEQFF
cdr3_nt: TGTGCTCTTTCTTTAGCGGGAGTGAACAATGAGCAGTTCTTC
d_call: TRBD2
clone_size: NA
j_call: TRBJ2-1
v_call: TRBV5-4

cdr3_aa: CASSGFLGLAGETQYF
cdr3_nt: TGTGCCAGCAGTGGATTCTTAGGACTAGCAGGGGAGACCCAGTACTTC
d_call: TRBD2
clone_size: once
j_call: TRBJ2-5
v_call: TRBV6-1

cdr3_aa: CASSLSSGANTGELFF
cdr3_nt: TGTGCCAGCAGCTTATCTAGCGGGGCTAACACCGGGGAGCTGTTTTTT
d_call: TRBD2
clone_size: NA
j_call: TRBJ2-2
v_call: TRBV7-2

cdr3_aa: CASSQDRRGTDSYNSPLHF
cdr3_nt: TGTGCCAGCAGCCAAGATCGCAGGGGAACGGACTCTTATAATTCACCCCTCCACTTT
d_call: NA
clone_size: NA
j_call: TRBJ1-6
v_call: TRBV14

cdr3_aa: CASSLTSNEQFF
cdr3_nt: TGTGCCAGCAGCTTGACATCGAATGAGCAGTTCTTC
d_call: NA
clone_size: NA
j_call: TRBJ2-1
v_call: TRBV5-8

cdr3_aa: CASRSGGSYEQYF
cdr3_nt: TGTGCCAGCAGGTCGGGGGGTTCCTACGAGCAGTACTTC
d_call: TRBD2
clone_size: NA
j_call: TRBJ2-7
v_call: TRBV6-5

cdr3_aa: CATWGGRVGGYTF
cdr3_nt: TGTGCCACCTGGGGAGGGAGGGTTGGTGGCTACACCTTC
d_call: NA
clone_size: NA
j_call: TRBJ1-2
v_call: TRBV15

cdr3_aa: CASGSSRGAGGLWELFF
cdr3_nt: TGTGCTAGTGGTTCTTCCCGGGGAGCGGGAGGGCTCTGGGAGCTGTTTTTT
d_call: TRBD2
clone_size: NA
j_call: TRBJ2-2
v_call: TRBV12-5

cdr3_aa: CASSRGSGEKLFF
cdr3_nt: TGTGCCAGCTCACGAGGGAGCGGGGAAAAACTGTTTTTT
d_call: NA
clone_size: NA
j_call: TRBJ1-4
v_call: TRBV18

cdr3_aa: CASSPEGANTGELFF
cdr3_nt: TGTGCCAGCTCACCAGAGGGGGCGAACACCGGGGAGCTGTTTTTT
d_call: NA
clone_size: NA
j_call: TRBJ2-2
v_call: TRBV18

cdr3_aa: CASSHGTSGGSGANVLTF
cdr3_nt: TGTGCCAGCAGCCATGGGACTAGCGGAGGCTCTGGGGCCAACGTCCTGACTTTC
d_call: TRBD2
clone_size: NA
j_call: TRBJ2-6
v_call: TRBV3-1/TRBV3-2